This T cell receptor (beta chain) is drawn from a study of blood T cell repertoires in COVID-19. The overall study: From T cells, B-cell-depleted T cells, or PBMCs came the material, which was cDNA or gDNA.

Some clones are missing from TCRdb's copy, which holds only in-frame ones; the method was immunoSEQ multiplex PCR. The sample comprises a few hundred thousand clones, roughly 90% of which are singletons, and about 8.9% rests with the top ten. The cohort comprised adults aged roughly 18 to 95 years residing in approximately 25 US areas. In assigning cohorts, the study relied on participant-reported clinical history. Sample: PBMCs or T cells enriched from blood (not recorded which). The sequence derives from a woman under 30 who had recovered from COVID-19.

The CDR3 spells CASSLLTSGRVDEQFF. As DNA, the CDR3 is TGTGCCAGCAGCTTGCTGACTAGCGGGAGGGTGGATGAGCAGTTCTTC. The V call is TRBV21-1, the J call TRBJ2-1; the table's TRBD2 call for D was not verified on the DNA. TRBV21-1 is marked as a pseudogene. CDR3 size: 16 residues.